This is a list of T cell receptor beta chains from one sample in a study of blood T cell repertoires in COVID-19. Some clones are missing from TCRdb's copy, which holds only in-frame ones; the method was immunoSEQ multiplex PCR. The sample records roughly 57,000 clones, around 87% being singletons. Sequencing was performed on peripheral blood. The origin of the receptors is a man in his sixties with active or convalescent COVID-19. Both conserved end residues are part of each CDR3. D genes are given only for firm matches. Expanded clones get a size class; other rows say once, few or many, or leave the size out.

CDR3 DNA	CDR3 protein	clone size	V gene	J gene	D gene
TGCGCCAGCAGCCCCGGACAGAAACTTAAAAACATTCAGTACTTC	CASSPGQKLKNIQYF	-	TRBV5-1	TRBJ2-4	-
TGTGCCAGCAGCCAAAGGGTCAGGACTAGTGGCGATGAGCAGTTCTTC	CASSQRVRTSGDEQFF	-	TRBV11-2	TRBJ2-1	TRBD2
TGTGCCAGCAGGGCAGGGGGGTCCTACGAGCAGTACTTC	CASRAGGSYEQYF	-	TRBV6-1	TRBJ2-7	-
TGTGCCAGCAGTGAAGTTGGGGGACAGGCCCCTATTTATGGCTACACCTTC	CASSEVGGQAPIYGYTF	once	TRBV6-1	TRBJ1-2	TRBD1
TGCGCCAGCAGCCTTCGAGGCGGGACAGCCTACTACGAGCAGTACTTC	CASSLRGGTAYYEQYF	-	TRBV4-3	TRBJ2-7	-
TGCGCCAGCAGCCAAGGGCGCCTAGCTCAAGAGACCCAGTACTTC	CASSQGRLAQETQYF	-	TRBV4-1	TRBJ2-5	-
TGTGCCACCAGTGATTTGGTTTTCGGGGGAAAACAAGAGACCCAGTACTTC	CATSDLVFGGKQETQYF	-	TRBV24-1	TRBJ2-5	-
TGTGCCAGCAGATCTAATACTAACACTGAAGCTTTCTTT	CASRSNTNTEAFF	once	TRBV6-5	TRBJ1-1	-
TGTGCCAGCAGCTACCACACAAATGAGCAGTTCTTC	CASSYHTNEQFF	-	TRBV7-2	TRBJ2-1	-
TGCGCCAGCAGCTTGGCCTTCAGCGGGAGCCGAGATACGCAGTATTTT	CASSLAFSGSRDTQYF	-	TRBV5-1	TRBJ2-3	TRBD2
TGTGCCAGCAGTGAGATTCTAGGAATCTACGAGCAGTACTTC	CASSEILGIYEQYF	-	TRBV2	TRBJ2-7	-
TGCGCCAGCAGCTCCGAACAGAGCTACGAGCAGTACTTC	CASSSEQSYEQYF	-	TRBV5-1	TRBJ2-7	-
TGTGCCACCAGTGATTTTAGACAGGGCCCCTCGGGGACCCAGTACTTC	CATSDFRQGPSGTQYF	-	TRBV24-1	TRBJ2-5	TRBD1
TGTGCCAGCTCACCAGGCAGGCGTGCAACTAATGAAAAACTGTTTTTT	CASSPGRRATNEKLFF	once	TRBV18	TRBJ1-4	-
TGCGCCAGCAGCCCCAAACCCACGGTGAACACTGAAGCTTTCTTT	CASSPKPTVNTEAFF	-	TRBV4-3	TRBJ1-1	-
TGTGCCAGTAGTGCCAGGGACGGGGGATATGAAAAACTGTTTTTT	CASSARDGGYEKLFF	-	TRBV19	TRBJ1-4	-
TGTGCCAGCAGCCATCGACAGGGCGAGGGTGAAAAACTGTTTTTT	CASSHRQGEGEKLFF	once	TRBV6-5	TRBJ1-4	TRBD1
TGTGCCAGCAGCTTACCCCAAGCGGGAGGTTCCAAAAACATTCAGTACTTC	CASSLPQAGGSKNIQYF	once	TRBV7-6	TRBJ2-4	TRBD2
TGCAGCGTTGCCTCAGGTCCGAACACCGGGGAGCTGTTTTTT	CSVASGPNTGELFF	-	TRBV29-1	TRBJ2-2	-
TGCGCCAGCGGCACAGGGGGTCAACTATATGGCTACACCTTC	CASGTGGQLYGYTF	once	TRBV5-1	TRBJ1-2	TRBD1
TGTGCCAGCAGCTTACATCAGGGACAGCCCGGGGAGCTGTTTTTT	CASSLHQGQPGELFF	-	TRBV7-2	TRBJ2-2	TRBD1
TGCGCCAGCAGCCAAGATCTGGTCCAGACCTACGAGCAGTACTTC	CASSQDLVQTYEQYF	-	TRBV4-3	TRBJ2-7	-
TGTGCCAGCAGTTACTCGTCCACTTTGAACGAGCAGTACTTC	CASSYSSTLNEQYF	-	TRBV6-5	TRBJ2-7	-
TGTGCCAGCAGCTTAGCCAGGGCTACAGATACGCAGTATTTT	CASSLARATDTQYF	-	TRBV11-2	TRBJ2-3	-
TGCAGCGTGGCACGGACTAGCGGGGGGCCTGAGCAGTTCTTC	CSVARTSGGPEQFF	-	TRBV29-1	TRBJ2-1	TRBD2
TGCGCCAGCAGCTTGGGGTTGGTCGGCGGGATTGAGACCCAGTACTTC	CASSLGLVGGIETQYF	-	TRBV5-1	TRBJ2-5	-
TGTGCCAGCAGGACAGGGGGCGGGGATGAGCAGTTCTTC	CASRTGGGDEQFF	-	TRBV6-6	TRBJ2-1	TRBD1
TGTGCCAGCAGCTCGGACCGGGGTGAGACCCAGTACTTC	CASSSDRGETQYF	-	TRBV11-2	TRBJ2-5	-
TGCGCCAGCAGCTTGGGACAGTCGTCCTACGAGCAGTACTTC	CASSLGQSSYEQYF	-	TRBV5-1	TRBJ2-7	-
TGTGCCAGCGGGCGAGGGACCTACGAGCAGTACTTC	CASGRGTYEQYF	-	TRBV5-5	TRBJ2-7	-
TGTGCTAGTGGTCACGGGACAGCGAATGAGCAGTTCTTC	CASGHGTANEQFF	-	TRBV12-5	TRBJ2-1	TRBD1
TGTGCCAGCAGGGTGGACAGGGATTGGGGCTACACCTTC	CASRVDRDWGYTF	-	TRBV6-5	TRBJ1-2	TRBD1
TGCGCCAGCAGCCAAGGACTAAAGTCGGCTGAAGCTTTCTTT	CASSQGLKSAEAFF	-	TRBV4-1	TRBJ1-1	-
TGTGCTAGTGGTTTCCAGGACAGGGATACGCAGTATTTT	CASGFQDRDTQYF	-	TRBV12-5	TRBJ2-3	TRBD1
TGTGCCAGCAGCACCAGAGGTTGGGACAGGGGAGCTTTCTTT	CASSTRGWDRGAFF	-	TRBV7-2	TRBJ1-1	TRBD1
TGTGCCAGCAGTCCACAGACAGGGTCTAATGAAAAACTGTTTTTT	CASSPQTGSNEKLFF	once	TRBV25-1	TRBJ1-4	TRBD1
TGCGCCAGCAGCGGGGGGACAGACGCAAGGACCCAGTACTTC	CASSGGTDARTQYF	-	TRBV5-1	TRBJ2-5	-
TGTGCCAGCAGGGGGACAGGGGCTGGAAACACCATATATTTT	CASRGTGAGNTIYF	-	TRBV6-5	TRBJ1-3	TRBD1
TGTGCCAGCAGTGGGAGTAGCGGGGGTGACTACAATGAGCAGTTCTTC	CASSGSSGGDYNEQFF	-	TRBV25-1	TRBJ2-1	TRBD2
TGCTCTACCAGGACAGTCCAAAGCTCCTATAATTCACCCCTCCACTTT	CSTRTVQSSYNSPLHF	-	TRBV10-1	TRBJ1-6	-
TGTGCCAGCAGCCCGCCAGGGGACTATGGCTACACCTTC	CASSPPGDYGYTF	-	TRBV7-2	TRBJ1-2	-
TGTGCCAGCAGCCCTCGGACAGGGGGTGGGGAGACCCAGTACTTC	CASSPRTGGGETQYF	-	TRBV7-9	TRBJ2-5	TRBD1
TGTGCCAGCAGCTCCAAGGACAGGAGTTATAATTCACCCCTCCACTTT	CASSSKDRSYNSPLHF	-	TRBV11-1	TRBJ1-6	TRBD1
TGCGCCAGCAGCTTGGTTGGGAGGAACACTGAAGCTTTCTTT	CASSLVGRNTEAFF	-	TRBV5-1	TRBJ1-1	-
TGCGCCAGCAGCCAAGGGAACTCGCGGGGGACCACAGATACGCAGTATTTT	CASSQGNSRGTTDTQYF	few	TRBV4-3	TRBJ2-3	TRBD2
TGTGCCAGCAGCTCAGACAGGATCTATGGCTACACCTTC	CASSSDRIYGYTF	-	TRBV7-8	TRBJ1-2	-
TGCGCCAGCAGTCTTCCGGACAGGGGGCGAATCGGGGAGCTGTTTTTT	CASSLPDRGRIGELFF	-	TRBV23-1	TRBJ2-2	TRBD1
TGCAGTGCTAGAGATCAGAAGACCCAGTACTTC	CSARDQKTQYF	-	TRBV20-1	TRBJ2-5	-
TGTGCCAGCTCACCGGGACAGGGGGGCAACTATGGCTACACCTTC	CASSPGQGGNYGYTF	-	TRBV18	TRBJ1-2	TRBD1
TGTGCCAGCACCGACCGGACAGGGACCATCCGGTCACCCCTCCACTTT	CASTDRTGTIRSPLHF	-	TRBV2	TRBJ1-6	TRBD1
TGTGCCAGCAGCGCCATGGACAAGAACACTGAAGCTTTCTTT	CASSAMDKNTEAFF	few	TRBV9	TRBJ1-1	-
TGTGCCAGCAGTTTAGCCGTTAGCGGGAGGTGGGGCTACGAGCAGTACTTC	CASSLAVSGRWGYEQYF	-	TRBV27	TRBJ2-7	TRBD2
TGCGCCAGCAGCCAAGATATACTAGCGGGAGGGATCTTTGAGCAGTACTTC	CASSQDILAGGIFEQYF	-	TRBV4-1	TRBJ2-7	TRBD2
TGCAGCGTTGCGACAGGGTACGAGCAGTACTTC	CSVATGYEQYF	-	TRBV29-1	TRBJ2-7	TRBD1
TGCAGCGTGCCGACAGGATTCAACACTGAAGCTTTCTTT	CSVPTGFNTEAFF	-	TRBV29-1	TRBJ1-1	-
TGTGCCAGCAGCACTCTGGGACTAGCGGGAGTCCTCTACAATGAGCAGTTCTTC	CASSTLGLAGVLYNEQFF	once	TRBV27	TRBJ2-1	TRBD2